This T cell receptor beta chain was observed in a study of T-cell reconstitution after alpha-beta-depleted transplantation in children. This sample's TCRbeta library carried unique molecular identifier barcodes. TCRdb fed the PCR reads into MiXCR, producing one record per CDR3 protein. The sample lists about 980,000 distinct CDR3 sequences; about 29% were seen once. V gave up 0 bases and J gave up 2 bases; unmatched junction bases: 3. CDR1 and CDR2 (germline): MNHEY, SVGAGI. The CDR3 contains 16 residues. The V call is TRBV6-5, the J call TRBJ2-7; TRBD2 aligns across 11 bases. The sequence was collected from a boy younger than two who had a stem cell transplant for SCID, so the T cells may come from the graft donor. This specimen was PBMCs, mostly from graft donor cells, taken 360 days after TCRalphabeta/CD19-depleted stem cell transplant. CDR3: CASSYSTSGDTYEQYF. Here the CDR3 DNA reads TGTGCCAGCAGTTACTCGACTAGCGGGGATACCTACGAGCAGTACTTC.